These 26 T cell receptor beta chains were all obtained from the same sample, sequenced in a study of T-cell memory formation after mild COVID-19 (dated by TCRdb to about 2021). To prepare the library, 5' RACE was applied. The data were produced on an Illumina NovaSeq 6000. Clones were called with MiXCR by TCRdb after fastp trimmed the public reads at Q25, and only in-frame beta chains were retained. Every distinct CDR3 protein forms one entry, paired with its most common genes and DNA. The sample profile shows approximately 200,000 distinct CDR3 sequences; around 16% of them were found once. Under 2.5% of the sample is taken by the ten largest. The sequencing input was PBMCs or a T cell subset sorted from them (not recorded which). Receptors originate from an adult woman who had mild COVID-19 (a few samples of this study predate the infection). The sample titles of this study are shuffled in the database, so cell type and time point are left out; the donor was told from shared clones.

The V and J genes are TRBV20-1 and TRBJ2-3; possible D gene TRBD2, 8 bases. V lost 1 base and J lost 4, with 18 bases in between. The CDR3 length is 16 residues. CDR1 is DFQATT and CDR2 is SNEGSKA in the germline V gene (reference sequence). Written as DNA, the CDR3 is TGCAGTGCTAGAGTTCGGGGGGGAGGGGGCGCAGATACGCAGTATTTT. Residues: CSARVRGGGGADTQYF.

The V call is TRBV5-1, the J call TRBJ2-2; 7 bases are a match to TRBD2. The V and J ends lost 1 base and 4 bases, in that order; junction bases with no gene match: 7. CDR3 length: 16 residues. Germline V gene lookup returns CDR1 SGHRS and CDR2 YFSETQ. CDR3 sequence: CASSLLSGVTTGELFF. The CDR3 coding sequence is TGCGCCAGCAGCTTGCTAAGCGGGGTTACCACCGGGGAGCTGTTTTTT.

In this sample, this clonotype turned up a few times. V is TRBV12-3 or TRBV12-4 and J is TRBJ2-2, with 8 positions matching TRBD1. The V gene end was trimmed by 3 bases and the J gene end by 6 bases; junction bases not matched to a gene: 6. This CDR3 has 15 residues. The CDR3, as DNA: TGTGCCAGCAGTTTCCAGACAGGGGTGGCCGGGGAGCTGTTTTTT. Its translation is CASSFQTGVAGELFF.

This clonotype was found a few times. The chain has TRBV5-6 and TRBJ2-7; no clear D. The CDR3 consists of 11 residues. Trimming removed 5 bases from V and 2 bases from J, with 5 bases in between. CDR1 is SGHDT, CDR2 YYEEEE, per germline. CDR3 bases: TGTGCCAGCAGAGACGCCTACGAGCAGTACTTC. Translation gives CASRDAYEQYF. The full variable domain, rest sourced from reference TRBV5-6 and TRBJ2-7, is DAGVTQSPTHLIKTRGQQVTLRCSPKSGHDTVSWYQQALGQGPQFIFQYYEEEERQRGNFPDRFSGHQFPNYSSELNVNALLLGDSALYLCASRDAYEQYFGPGTRLTVT.

This chain connects TRBV4-2 to TRBJ1-1; 8 positions match TRBD1. Germline CDR1 reads LGHNA; CDR2 reads YNFKEQ. The CDR3 has 15 residues. Trimming removed 4 bases from V and 1 base from J; junction bases left unmatched: 5. CDR3 bases: TGTGCCAGCAGCCCCACTGGACAGGGGAACACTGAAGCTTTCTTT. Translated: CASSPTGQGNTEAFF.

The chain employs TRBV9 and TRBJ2-7, with D perhaps TRBD1 (7 bases). The CDR3 extends over 15 amino acids. Germline-derived CDR1 and CDR2 are SGDLS and YYNGEE. With 0 bases removed from V and 4 bases from J, the gap between germline ends came to 14 bases. In DNA form, the CDR3 reads TGTGCCAGCAGCGTAGGGGGTCAGGGGGGTTACGAGCAGTACTTC. This encodes CASSVGGQGGYEQYF.

The chain recombines TRBV20-1 with TRBJ1-2; the D gene is possibly TRBD1 (5 bases). The length of the CDR3 is 16 residues. Germline CDR1 DFQATT, CDR2 SNEGSKA (reference sequence). The V and J ends lost 1 base and 6 bases respectively, with 21 bases between them. The CDR3 sequence is CSARGRRDLVQDGYTF. CDR3 nucleotides: TGCAGTGCTAGAGGGCGCAGGGATCTCGTTCAGGATGGCTACACCTTC.

This clonotype was found a few times. The DNA for the CDR3 is TGTGCCAGCAGCTTAGGGACAGCCTACAATGAGCAGTTCTTC. Translation gives CASSLGTAYNEQFF. J is TRBJ2-1 and V is TRBV7-2, with D maybe TRBD1 (6 bases). Trimming stripped 1 base from V and 2 bases from J, with 6 bases between. The CDR3 spans 14 residues. Germline loops: CDR1 SGHTA, CDR2 FQGNSA. The full variable domain, rest sourced from reference TRBV7-2 and TRBJ2-1, is GAGVSQSPSNKVTEKGKDVELRCDPISGHTALYWYRQSLGQGLEFLIYFQGNSAPDKSGLPSDRFSAERTGGSVSTLTIQRTQQEDSAVYLCASSLGTAYNEQFFGPGTRLTVL.

This clonotype was observed a few times. The chain combines TRBV7-2 with TRBJ2-1; D may be TRBD2 (5 bases). The germline V and J ends were trimmed by 2 bases and 6 bases, with 14 bases remaining between them. CDR1 SGHTA and CDR2 FQGNSA come from the germline V gene. This CDR3 comprises 15 residues. The CDR3 DNA sequence: TGTGCCAGCAGCTTAAAAACGTTAGAGGGCAATGAGCAGTTCTTC. Encoded protein: CASSLKTLEGNEQFF.

Only a few counts were recorded for this clonotype. The chain is built from TRBV7-2 and TRBJ2-1, with 12 nucleotides matching TRBD2. The germline V gene has CDR1 SGHTA and CDR2 FQGNSA. The CDR3 is made up of 17 amino acids. Unmatched junction bases numbered 4, after V lost 4 bases and J lost 0 bases. This CDR3 reads CASSSGLAGFSYNEQFF. The CDR3 DNA reads TGTGCCAGCAGCTCCGGACTAGCGGGGTTCTCCTACAATGAGCAGTTCTTC.

The V and J genes are TRBV7-3 and TRBJ2-1; D may be TRBD2 (6 bases). Per the germline V gene, CDR1 is SGHTA and CDR2 is FQGTGA. The CDR3 sequence is 12 residues long. Trimming removed 2 bases from V and 9 bases from J, with 8 bases in between. The CDR3 spells CASSLGGIEQFF. The CDR3 DNA reads as TGTGCCAGCAGCTTAGGGGGGATTGAGCAGTTCTTC.

The chain uses TRBV10-2 and TRBJ1-2; 7 bases map to TRBD1. Germline CDR1 is WSHSY and CDR2 is SAAADI. This CDR3 has 14 amino acids. The V gene end was trimmed by 2 bases and the J gene end by 2 bases; junction bases not matched to a gene: 2. CDR3 DNA sequence: TGCGCCAGCAGTGAGACGACAGGGAACTATGGCTACACCTTC. Amino acids: CASSETTGNYGYTF.

This clonotype was recorded once. The gene calls are TRBV10-3 and TRBJ2-6, with D unclear. Germline V lookup: CDR1 ENHRY, CDR2 SYGVKD. The V end lost 3 bases, the J end lost 1 base, and 13 bases lay between the germline ends. The CDR3 extends over 17 amino acids. This chain's CDR3 is CAISDLVGSSGANVLTF. DNA of the CDR3: TGTGCCATCAGTGACCTAGTGGGTTCTTCTGGGGCCAACGTCCTGACTTTC.

This clonotype was detected a few times. This chain links TRBV6-5 with TRBJ1-1; D is possibly TRBD1 (6 bases). Germline V gene sequence: CDR1 MNHEY, CDR2 SVGAGI. CDR3 size: 14 residues. V lost 7 bases and J 1 base, leaving 13 bases between the germline ends. CDR3 sequence (DNA): TGTGCCAGCAATTGGGGGCGGGGGAACACTGAAGCTTTCTTT. This translates into CASNWGRGNTEAFF.

This clonotype was counted only a few times. The genes are TRBV2 and TRBJ2-1, with D maybe TRBD1 (5 bases). Trimming pared 5 bases from V and 1 base from J, leaving 6 bases between. CDR3 length: 13 residues. CDR1 is SNHLY and CDR2 is FYNNEI in the germline V gene. CDR3 bases: TGTGCCAGCAGTCAGGGATCCTACAATGAGCAGTTCTTC. This gives the protein CASSQGSYNEQFF.

The V and J genes are TRBV18 and TRBJ1-3; D is uncertain. V was pared by 3 bases and J by 0 bases, with 12 bases between. Germline loops: CDR1 KGHSH, CDR2 LQKENI. This CDR3 is 16 amino acids long. The CDR3 nucleotides read TGTGCCAGCTCACCCGTGGTCGACGGCTCTGGAAACACCATATATTTT. This encodes CASSPVVDGSGNTIYF.

The chain links TRBV7-9 to TRBJ1-1, with D unresolved. The CDR3 consists of 13 residues. The V end lost 3 bases, the J end lost 3 bases, and 8 bases lay between the germline ends. Germline V gives CDR1 SEHNR, CDR2 FQNEAQ (reference sequence). CDR3 sequence reads: CASSFASDTEAFF. The CDR3 nucleotides read TGTGCCAGCAGCTTCGCCAGCGACACTGAAGCTTTCTTT.

The rearrangement joins TRBV4-2 to TRBJ2-1; D unresolved. The germline V gene has CDR1 LGHNA and CDR2 YNFKEQ. The CDR3 is made up of 13 amino acids. V gave up 0 bases and J gave up 5 bases, with 5 bases separating them. The CDR3 coding sequence is TGTGCCAGCAGCCAAGAAGTGGACAATGAGCAGTTCTTC. This sequence encodes CASSQEVDNEQFF.

The V gene is TRBV6-5, the J gene TRBJ1-4; D call uncertain. Germline assignment: CDR1 MNHEY and CDR2 SVGAGI. The CDR3 totals 15 residues. The ends were cut back, 5 bases at V and 8 bases at J, with 18 bases in the middle. The CDR3 protein is CASSPGELPGEKLFF. CDR3 nucleotide sequence: TGTGCCAGCAGTCCCGGAGAGCTGCCGGGGGAAAAACTGTTTTTT.

The V call is TRBV4-1, the J call TRBJ2-6; possibly TRBD2 for D (7 bases). CDR3 length equals 17 residues. Trimming removed 4 bases at V and 0 bases at J, with 13 bases between. Germline V gives CDR1 MGHRA, CDR2 YSYEKL. The CDR3 loop reads CASSLLGGGSGANVLTF. In DNA, the CDR3 is TGCGCCAGCAGCCTTCTGGGAGGGGGCTCTGGGGCCAACGTCCTGACTTTC.

V gene TRBV12-3 or TRBV12-4 combines with J gene TRBJ2-7, with TRBD2 matching over 7 bases. The V gene end was trimmed by 7 bases and the J gene end by 3 bases; junction bases not matched to a gene: 18. This CDR3 contains 17 residues. Here the CDR3 DNA reads TGTGCCAGCACGCAGACCCTTGGACGGGGGGTGAGCTACGAGCAGTACTTC. It codes for CASTQTLGRGVSYEQYF.

CDR3 DNA: TGTGCCAGCAGCACCGCGACCGGTCCTTTGGTCTATGGCTACACCTTC. Translation: CASSTATGPLVYGYTF. The chain has TRBV5-8 and TRBJ1-2; D remains ambiguous. The CDR3 is 16 residues long. Germline-derived CDR1 and CDR2 are SGHTS and YDEGEE. The V gene lost 4 bases and the J gene lost 4 bases, with 20 bases spanning the gap.

The chain uses TRBV7-6 and TRBJ2-2; TRBD1 agrees at 9 bases. Trimming cost V 1 base and J 6 bases; bases outside gene matches: 3. Germline CDR1 reads SGHVS; CDR2 reads FNYEAQ. This CDR3 is built from 15 residues. In DNA form, the CDR3 reads TGTGCCAGCAGCTTAGGGACAGGGGTCGCCGGGGAGCTGTTTTTT. Translating gives CASSLGTGVAGELFF.

In its sample, this clonotype was seen once. The rearrangement joins TRBV18 to TRBJ2-1; TRBD1 aligns across 7 bases. V lost 3 bases, J lost 2 bases, and 4 bases stayed unmatched. Germline loops: CDR1 KGHSH, CDR2 LQKENI. The CDR3 consists of 15 residues. The chain's CDR3 is CASSPTGTAYNEQFF. The CDR3 nucleotides are TGTGCCAGCTCACCTACCGGGACAGCCTACAATGAGCAGTTCTTC.

This clonotype has only a few counts. The rearrangement links TRBV7-9 to TRBJ1-5; TRBD1 agrees at 8 bases. The CDR3 is 16 residues long. The germline V gene has CDR1 SEHNR and CDR2 FQNEAQ (reference sequence). J was trimmed by 6 bases and V by 5 bases; bases with no gene match: 12. CDR3 sequence reads: CASSLSQGARGQPQHF. CDR3 DNA sequence: TGTGCCAGCAGCCTAAGCCAGGGGGCTCGGGGTCAGCCCCAGCATTTT.

This clonotype was seen more than once but under ten times. The rearrangement uses TRBV7-8 and TRBJ1-1; 10 bases line up with TRBD1. The trim removed 5 bases at V and 5 bases at J, leaving 11 bases unmatched. This CDR3 region has 16 residues. The germline V gene encodes CDR1 SGHVS and CDR2 FQNEAQ. The CDR3 sequence is CASSHRDRGAGTEAFF. CDR3 sequence (DNA): TGTGCCAGCAGCCACCGGGACAGGGGCGCGGGGACTGAAGCTTTCTTT.